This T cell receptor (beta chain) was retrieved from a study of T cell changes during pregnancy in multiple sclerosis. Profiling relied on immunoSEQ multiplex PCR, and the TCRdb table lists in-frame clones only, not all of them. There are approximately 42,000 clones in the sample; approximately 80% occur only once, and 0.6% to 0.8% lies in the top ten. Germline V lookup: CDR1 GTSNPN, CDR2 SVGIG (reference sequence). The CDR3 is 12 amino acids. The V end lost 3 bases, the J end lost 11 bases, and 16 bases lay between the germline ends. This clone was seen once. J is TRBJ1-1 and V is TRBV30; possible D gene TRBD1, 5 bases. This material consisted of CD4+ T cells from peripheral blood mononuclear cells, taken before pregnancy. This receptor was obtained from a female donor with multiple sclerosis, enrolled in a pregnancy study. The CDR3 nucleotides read TGTGCCTGGAGCCGGGGGGGACCCGCGGCTTTCTTT. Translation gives CAWSRGGPAAFF.